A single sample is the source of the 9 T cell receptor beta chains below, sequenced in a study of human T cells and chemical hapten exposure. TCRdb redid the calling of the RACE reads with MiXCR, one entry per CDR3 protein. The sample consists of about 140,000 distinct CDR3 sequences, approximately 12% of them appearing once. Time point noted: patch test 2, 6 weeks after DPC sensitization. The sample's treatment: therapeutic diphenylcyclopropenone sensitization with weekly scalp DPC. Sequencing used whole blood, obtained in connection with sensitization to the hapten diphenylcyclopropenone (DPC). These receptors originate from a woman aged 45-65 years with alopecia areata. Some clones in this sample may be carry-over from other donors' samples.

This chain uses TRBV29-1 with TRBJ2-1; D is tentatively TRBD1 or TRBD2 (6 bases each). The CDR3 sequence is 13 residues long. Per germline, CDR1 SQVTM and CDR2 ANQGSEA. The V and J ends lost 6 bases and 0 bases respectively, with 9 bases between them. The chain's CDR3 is CSVSGASYNEQFF. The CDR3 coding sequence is TGCAGCGTCTCGGGGGCCTCCTACAATGAGCAGTTCTTC.

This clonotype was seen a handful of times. CDR3 protein: CASSDVLGREQFF. The CDR3 DNA sequence: TGCGCCAGCAGTGATGTTTTAGGCAGGGAGCAGTTCTTC. The chain is built from TRBV5-1 and TRBJ2-1; no reliable D call. The CDR3 spans 13 residues. With 5 bases removed from V and 10 bases from J, the gap between germline ends came to 16 bases. Germline values: CDR1 SGHRS, CDR2 YFSETQ.

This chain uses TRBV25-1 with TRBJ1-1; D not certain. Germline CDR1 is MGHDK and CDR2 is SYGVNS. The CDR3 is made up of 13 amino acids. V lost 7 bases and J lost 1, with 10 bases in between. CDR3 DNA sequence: TGTGCCAGCACCCCAGGTCAGAACACTGAAGCTTTCTTT. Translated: CASTPGQNTEAFF.

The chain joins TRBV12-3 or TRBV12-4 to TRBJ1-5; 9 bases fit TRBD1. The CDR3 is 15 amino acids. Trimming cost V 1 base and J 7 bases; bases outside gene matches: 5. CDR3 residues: CASSLGTGGGQPQHF. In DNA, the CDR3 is TGTGCCAGCAGTTTAGGAACAGGGGGCGGGCAGCCCCAGCATTTT.

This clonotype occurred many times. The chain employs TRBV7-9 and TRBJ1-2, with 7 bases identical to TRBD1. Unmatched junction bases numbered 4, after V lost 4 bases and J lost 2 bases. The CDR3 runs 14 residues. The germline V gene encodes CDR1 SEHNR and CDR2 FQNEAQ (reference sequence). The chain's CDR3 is CASSSQGINYGYTF. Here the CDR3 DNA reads TGTGCCAGCAGCTCACAGGGGATAAACTATGGCTACACCTTC.

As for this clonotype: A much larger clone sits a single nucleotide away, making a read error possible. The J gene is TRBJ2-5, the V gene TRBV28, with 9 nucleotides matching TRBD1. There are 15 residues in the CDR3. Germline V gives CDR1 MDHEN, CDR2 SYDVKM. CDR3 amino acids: CASSLSGTGKETKYF. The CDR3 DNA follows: TGTGCCAGCAGTTTATCTGGGACAGGGAAAGAGACCAAGTACTTC.

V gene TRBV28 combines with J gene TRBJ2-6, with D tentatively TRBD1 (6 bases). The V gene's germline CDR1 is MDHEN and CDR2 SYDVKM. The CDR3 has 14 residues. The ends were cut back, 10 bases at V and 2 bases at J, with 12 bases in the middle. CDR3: CATTNRAGANVLTF. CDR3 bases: TGTGCCACCACTAACAGGGCTGGGGCCAACGTCCTGACTTTC.

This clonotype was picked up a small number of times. CDR3 DNA sequence: TGCGCCAGCAGCCCACAGGCCCTCACAGATACGCAGTATTTT. Residues: CASSPQALTDTQYF. The chain has TRBV5-1 and TRBJ2-3; possibly TRBD1 for D (5 bases). The V gene's germline CDR1 is SGHRS and CDR2 YFSETQ. The V end was cut by 4 bases, the J end by 2 bases, with 11 bases between. This CDR3 spans 14 amino acids.

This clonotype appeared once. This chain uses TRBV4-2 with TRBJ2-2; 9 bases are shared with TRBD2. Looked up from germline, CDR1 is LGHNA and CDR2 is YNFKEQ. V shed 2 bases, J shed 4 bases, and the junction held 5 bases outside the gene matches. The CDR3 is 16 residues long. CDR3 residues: CASSQKREVITGELFF. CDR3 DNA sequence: TGTGCCAGCAGCCAAAAGCGGGAGGTTATCACCGGGGAGCTGTTTTTT.